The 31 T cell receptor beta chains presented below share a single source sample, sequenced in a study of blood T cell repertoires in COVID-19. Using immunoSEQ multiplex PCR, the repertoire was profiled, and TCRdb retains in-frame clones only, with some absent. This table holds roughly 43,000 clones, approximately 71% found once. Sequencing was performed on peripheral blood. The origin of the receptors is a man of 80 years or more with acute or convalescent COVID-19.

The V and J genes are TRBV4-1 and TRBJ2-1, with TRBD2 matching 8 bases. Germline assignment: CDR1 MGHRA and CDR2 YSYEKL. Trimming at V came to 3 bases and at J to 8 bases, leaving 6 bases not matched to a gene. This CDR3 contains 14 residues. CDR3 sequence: CASSQGLDFDEQFF. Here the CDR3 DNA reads TGCGCCAGCAGCCAGGGACTAGACTTTGATGAGCAGTTCTTC.

CDR3 residues: CASAPRQWDRGPGELFF. CDR3 DNA sequence: TGTGCTAGTGCCCCCAGGCAGTGGGACAGGGGGCCCGGGGAGCTGTTTTTT. This rearrangement joins TRBV12-5 to TRBJ2-2; 12 positions match TRBD1. J lost 6 bases, V lost 7 bases, and 12 bases had no gene match. This CDR3 is built from 17 residues. Per germline, CDR1 LGHNT and CDR2 FRNRAP.

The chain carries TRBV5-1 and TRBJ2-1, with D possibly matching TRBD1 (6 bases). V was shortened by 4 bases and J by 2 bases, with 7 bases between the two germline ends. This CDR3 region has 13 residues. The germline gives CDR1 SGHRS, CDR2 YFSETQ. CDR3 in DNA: TGCGCCAGCAGCCGGGACACCTACAATGAGCAGTTCTTC. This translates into CASSRDTYNEQFF.

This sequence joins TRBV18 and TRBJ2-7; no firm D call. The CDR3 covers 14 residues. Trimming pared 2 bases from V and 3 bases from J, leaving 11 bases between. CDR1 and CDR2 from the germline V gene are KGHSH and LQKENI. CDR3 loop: CASSPSVESYEQYF. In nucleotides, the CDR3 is TGTGCCAGCTCACCATCCGTGGAGAGCTACGAGCAGTACTTC.

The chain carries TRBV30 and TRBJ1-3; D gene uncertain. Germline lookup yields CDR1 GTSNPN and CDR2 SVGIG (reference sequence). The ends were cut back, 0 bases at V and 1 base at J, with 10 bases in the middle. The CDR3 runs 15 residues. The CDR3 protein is CAWSVYPESGNTIYF. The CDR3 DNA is TGTGCCTGGAGTGTATATCCAGAATCTGGAAACACCATATATTTT. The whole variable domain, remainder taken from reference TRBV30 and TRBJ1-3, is SQTIHQWPATLVQPVGSPLSLECTVEGTSNPNLYWYRQAAGRGLQLLFYSVGIGQISSEVPQNLSASRPQDRQFILSSKKLLLSDSGFYLCAWSVYPESGNTIYFGEGSWLTVV.

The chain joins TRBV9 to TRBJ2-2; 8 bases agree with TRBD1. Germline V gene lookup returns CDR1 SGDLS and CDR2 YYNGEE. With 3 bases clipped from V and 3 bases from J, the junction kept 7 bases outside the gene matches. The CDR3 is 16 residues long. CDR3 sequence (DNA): TGTGCCAGCAGCGCACTTCCGGGACAGGACACCGGGGAGCTGTTTTTT. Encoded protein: CASSALPGQDTGELFF.

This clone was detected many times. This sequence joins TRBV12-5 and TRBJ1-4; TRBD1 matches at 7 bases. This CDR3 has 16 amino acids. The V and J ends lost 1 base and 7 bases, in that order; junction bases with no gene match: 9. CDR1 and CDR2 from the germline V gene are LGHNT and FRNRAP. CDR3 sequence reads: CASGLARQGLGEKLFF. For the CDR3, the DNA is TGTGCTAGTGGTTTGGCCAGACAGGGATTGGGTGAAAAACTGTTTTTT. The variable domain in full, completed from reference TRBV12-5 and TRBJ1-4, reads DARVTQTPRHKVTEMGQEVTMRCQPILGHNTVFWYRQTMMQGLELLAYFRNRAPLDDSGMPKDRFSAEMPDATLATLKIQPSEPRDSAVYFCASGLARQGLGEKLFFGSGTQLSVL.

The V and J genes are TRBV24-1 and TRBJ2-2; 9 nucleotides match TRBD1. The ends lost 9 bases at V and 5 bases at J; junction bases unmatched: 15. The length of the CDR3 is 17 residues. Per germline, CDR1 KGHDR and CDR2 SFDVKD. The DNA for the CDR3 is TGTGCCACCCGACATGACAGGGGGGTCCTTAGAACCGGGGAGCTGTTTTTT. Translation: CATRHDRGVLRTGELFF.

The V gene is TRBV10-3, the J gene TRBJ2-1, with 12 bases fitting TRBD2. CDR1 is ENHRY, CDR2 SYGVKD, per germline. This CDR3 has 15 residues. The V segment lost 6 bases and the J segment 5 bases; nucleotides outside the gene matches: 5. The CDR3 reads CAISMTSGGDNEQFF. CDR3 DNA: TGTGCCATCAGCATGACTAGCGGGGGAGACAATGAGCAGTTCTTC.

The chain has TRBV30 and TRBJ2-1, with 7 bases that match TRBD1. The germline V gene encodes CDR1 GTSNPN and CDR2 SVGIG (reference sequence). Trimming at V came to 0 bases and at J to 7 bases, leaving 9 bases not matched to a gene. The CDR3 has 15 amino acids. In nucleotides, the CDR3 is TGTGCCTGGAGTGTAATCGACAGGGACCTAAATGAGCAGTTCTTC. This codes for CAWSVIDRDLNEQFF.

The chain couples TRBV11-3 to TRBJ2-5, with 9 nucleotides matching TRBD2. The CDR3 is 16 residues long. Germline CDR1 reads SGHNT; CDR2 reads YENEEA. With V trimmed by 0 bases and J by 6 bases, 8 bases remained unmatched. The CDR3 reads CASSLDGGGAWQTQYF. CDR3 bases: TGTGCCAGCAGCTTAGATGGCGGGGGGGCCTGGCAGACCCAGTACTTC.

CDR3 nucleotides: TGCAGTGCTAGTACTACAGGGGGCAGGGGGACCCAGTACTTC. This codes for CSASTTGGRGTQYF. The chain employs TRBV20-1 and TRBJ2-5; TRBD1 matches at 9 bases. There are 14 residues in the CDR3. Per the germline V gene, CDR1 is DFQATT and CDR2 is SNEGSKA (reference sequence). J gave up 7 bases and V 3 bases, and 9 bases lay outside the gene matches.

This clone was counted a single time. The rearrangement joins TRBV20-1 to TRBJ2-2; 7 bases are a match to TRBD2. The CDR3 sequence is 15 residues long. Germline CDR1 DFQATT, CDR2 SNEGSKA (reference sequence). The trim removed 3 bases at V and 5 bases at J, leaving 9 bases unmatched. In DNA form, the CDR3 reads TGCAGTGCTAGTGGTGGGAGGGCCGGAACCGGGGAGCTGTTTTTT. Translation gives CSASGGRAGTGELFF.

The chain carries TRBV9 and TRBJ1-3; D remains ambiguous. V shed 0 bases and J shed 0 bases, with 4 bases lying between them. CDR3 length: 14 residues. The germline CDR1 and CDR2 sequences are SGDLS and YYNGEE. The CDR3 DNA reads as TGTGCCAGCAGCGTAGGGAGCTCTGGAAACACCATATATTTT. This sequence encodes CASSVGSSGNTIYF. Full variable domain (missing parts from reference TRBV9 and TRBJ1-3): DSGVTQTPKHLITATGQRVTLRCSPRSGDLSVYWYQQSLDQGLQFLIQYYNGEERAKGNILERFSAQQFPDLHSELNLSSLELGDSALYFCASSVGSSGNTIYFGEGSWLTVV.

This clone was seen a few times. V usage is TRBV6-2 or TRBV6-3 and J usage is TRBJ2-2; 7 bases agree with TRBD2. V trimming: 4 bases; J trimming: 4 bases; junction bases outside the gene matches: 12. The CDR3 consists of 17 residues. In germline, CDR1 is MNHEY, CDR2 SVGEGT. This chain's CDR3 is CASSLGVRAGATGELFF. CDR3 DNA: TGTGCCAGCAGTTTGGGGGTTCGGGCGGGAGCCACCGGGGAGCTGTTTTTT.

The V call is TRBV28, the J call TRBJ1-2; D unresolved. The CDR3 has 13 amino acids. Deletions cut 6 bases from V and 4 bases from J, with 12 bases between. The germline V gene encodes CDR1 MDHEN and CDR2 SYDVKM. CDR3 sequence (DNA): TGTGCCAGCAGATCTGGGCCGGTCTATGGCTACACCTTC. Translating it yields CASRSGPVYGYTF.

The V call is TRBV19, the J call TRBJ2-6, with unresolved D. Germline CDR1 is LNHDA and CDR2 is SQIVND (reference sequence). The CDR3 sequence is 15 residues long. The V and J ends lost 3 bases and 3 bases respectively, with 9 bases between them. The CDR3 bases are TGTGCCAGTAGTATCGTCGTCGGTGGGGCCAACGTCCTGACTTTC. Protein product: CASSIVVGGANVLTF.

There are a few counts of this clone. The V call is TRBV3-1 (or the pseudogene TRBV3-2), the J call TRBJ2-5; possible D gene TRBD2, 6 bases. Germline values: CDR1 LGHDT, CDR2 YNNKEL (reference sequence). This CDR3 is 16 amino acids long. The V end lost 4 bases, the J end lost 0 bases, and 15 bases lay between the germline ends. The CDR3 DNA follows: TGTGCCAGCAGCCTCGGACTATCCTCGTACCAAGAGACCCAGTACTTC. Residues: CASSLGLSSYQETQYF.

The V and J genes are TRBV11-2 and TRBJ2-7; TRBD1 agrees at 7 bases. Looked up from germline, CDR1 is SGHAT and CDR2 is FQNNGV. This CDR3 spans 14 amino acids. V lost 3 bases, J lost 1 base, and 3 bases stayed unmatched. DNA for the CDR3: TGTGCCAGCAGCTTGAACAGGGGATCCTACGAGCAGTACTTC. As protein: CASSLNRGSYEQYF.

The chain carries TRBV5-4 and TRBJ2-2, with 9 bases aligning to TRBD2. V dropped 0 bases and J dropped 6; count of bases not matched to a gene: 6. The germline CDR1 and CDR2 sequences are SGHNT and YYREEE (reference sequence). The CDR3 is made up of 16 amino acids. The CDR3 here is CASSLGGLAGPGELFF. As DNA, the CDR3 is TGTGCCAGCAGCTTGGGGGGACTAGCAGGTCCCGGGGAGCTGTTTTTT.

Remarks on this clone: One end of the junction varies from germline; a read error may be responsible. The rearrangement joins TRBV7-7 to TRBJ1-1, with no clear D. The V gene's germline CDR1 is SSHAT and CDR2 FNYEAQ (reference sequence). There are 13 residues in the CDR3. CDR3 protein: CASSYTVNTEAFF. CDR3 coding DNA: TGTGCTAGCAGTTATACGGTGAACACTGAAGCTTTCTTT.

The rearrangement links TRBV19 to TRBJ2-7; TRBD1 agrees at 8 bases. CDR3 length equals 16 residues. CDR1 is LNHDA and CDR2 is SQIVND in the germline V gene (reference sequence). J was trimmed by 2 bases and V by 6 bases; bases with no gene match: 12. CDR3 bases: TGTGCCAGTAGGATCTCCGGGACAGGAGAAACCTACGAGCAGTACTTC. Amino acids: CASRISGTGETYEQYF.

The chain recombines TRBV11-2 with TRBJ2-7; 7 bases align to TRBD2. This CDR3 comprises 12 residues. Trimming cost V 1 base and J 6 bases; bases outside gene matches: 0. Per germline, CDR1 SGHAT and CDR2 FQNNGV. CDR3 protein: CASSLGGGEQYF. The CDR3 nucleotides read TGTGCCAGCAGCTTAGGGGGGGGCGAGCAGTACTTC.

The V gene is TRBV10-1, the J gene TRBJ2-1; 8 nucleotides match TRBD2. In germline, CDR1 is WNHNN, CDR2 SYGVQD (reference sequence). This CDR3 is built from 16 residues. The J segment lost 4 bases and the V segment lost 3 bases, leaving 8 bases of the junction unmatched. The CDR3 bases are TGCGCCAGCAGTGATCCCAAAGCGGGGGATTACAATGAGCAGTTCTTC. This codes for CASSDPKAGDYNEQFF.

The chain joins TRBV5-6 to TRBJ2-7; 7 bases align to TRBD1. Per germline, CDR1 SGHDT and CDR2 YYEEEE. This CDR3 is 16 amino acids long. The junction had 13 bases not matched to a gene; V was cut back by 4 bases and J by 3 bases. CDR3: CASSLHWDSLFYEQYF. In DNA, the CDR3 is TGTGCCAGCAGCCTCCACTGGGACAGTCTTTTCTACGAGCAGTACTTC. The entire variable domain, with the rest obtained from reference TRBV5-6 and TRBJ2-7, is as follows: DAGVTQSPTHLIKTRGQQVTLRCSPKSGHDTVSWYQQALGQGPQFIFQYYEEEERQRGNFPDRFSGHQFPNYSSELNVNALLLGDSALYLCASSLHWDSLFYEQYFGPGTRLTVT.

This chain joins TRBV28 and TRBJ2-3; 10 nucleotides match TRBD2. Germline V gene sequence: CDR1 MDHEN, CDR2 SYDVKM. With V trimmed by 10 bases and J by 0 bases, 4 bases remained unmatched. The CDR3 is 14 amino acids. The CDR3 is CATLAGGSTDTQYF. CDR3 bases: TGTGCCACCTTAGCGGGGGGTAGCACAGATACGCAGTATTTT.

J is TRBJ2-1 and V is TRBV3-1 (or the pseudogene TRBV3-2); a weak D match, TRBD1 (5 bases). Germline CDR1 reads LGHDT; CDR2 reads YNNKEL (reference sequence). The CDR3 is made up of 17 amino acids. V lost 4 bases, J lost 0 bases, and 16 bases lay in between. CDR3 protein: CASSLLDSDVSYNEQFF. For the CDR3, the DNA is TGTGCCAGCAGCCTCCTCGACAGTGACGTCTCCTACAATGAGCAGTTCTTC.

CDR3 nucleotide sequence: TGTGCCAGCAGACGGAATGGAGGGTGGGGCACCGGGGAGCTGTTTTTT. Its translation is CASRRNGGWGTGELFF. This chain links TRBV5-6 with TRBJ2-2; D is possibly TRBD2 (6 bases). The germline V and J ends were trimmed by 5 bases and 4 bases, with 18 bases remaining between them. The CDR3 has 16 residues. Looked up from germline, CDR1 is SGHDT and CDR2 is YYEEEE.

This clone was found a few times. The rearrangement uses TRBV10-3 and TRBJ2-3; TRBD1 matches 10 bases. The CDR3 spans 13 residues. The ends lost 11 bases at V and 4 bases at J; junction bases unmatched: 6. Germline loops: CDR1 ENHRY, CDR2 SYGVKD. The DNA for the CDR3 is TGTGCCGTAGGACAGGGGGATGCAGATACGCAGTATTTT. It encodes CAVGQGDADTQYF.

CDR3 in DNA: TGTGCCAGCAGCGCACAGGGTGGCACTGAAGCTTTCTTT. As protein: CASSAQGGTEAFF. The V call is TRBV7-2, the J call TRBJ1-1, with TRBD1 as a possible D gene (6 bases). V dropped 5 bases and J dropped 4 bases, with 11 bases sitting between them. CDR3 length: 13 amino acids. Germline V gene lookup returns CDR1 SGHTA and CDR2 FQGNSA.

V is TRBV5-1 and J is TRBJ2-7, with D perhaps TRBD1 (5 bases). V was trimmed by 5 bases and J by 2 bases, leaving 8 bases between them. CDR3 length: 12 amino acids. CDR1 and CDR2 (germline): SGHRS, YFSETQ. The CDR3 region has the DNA TGCGCCAGCAGTGACAGAACCTACGAGCAGTACTTC. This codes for CASSDRTYEQYF.